Listed below are T cell receptor beta chains from one sample, sequenced in a study of OX40 agonist ivuxolimab in advanced cancers. Libraries were prepared by immunoSEQ multiplex PCR; TCRdb keeps only in-frame clonotypes and omits some of them. The sample has 70,000 or so clones, 85% to 90% seen once; the top ten hold approximately 0.91%. The material sequenced was CD4+ or CD8+ T cells sorted from blood, taken in a trial of the OX40 agonist ivuxolimab. Receptor source: an adult with an advanced solid tumor such as melanoma, head and neck, liver or kidney cancer. Each CDR3 is given with its conserved first and last residue. Size tells how often a clone was seen (once, few, many) or the class of an expanded clone, and some rows leave it out.

-	TRBV7-9	TRBJ1-3	CAIHRGSSGNTIYF
-	TRBV5-5	TRBJ2-5	CASSPGQEQETQYF
-	TRBV11-1	TRBJ2-7	CASSLLPGHSYEQYF
-	TRBV25-1	TRBJ2-7	CASSPIRPLRLAEQYF
-	TRBV18	TRBJ2-3	CASSPPTGTDTQYF
-	TRBV7-8	TRBJ1-3	CASSGYRVPVSGNTIYF
-	TRBV7-6	TRBJ2-1	CASSLGGGVSYNEQFF
-	TRBV11-2	TRBJ2-5	CASSLAPTSGQETQYF
once	TRBV4-1	TRBJ2-7	CASSLFELYEQYF
-	TRBV7-9	TRBJ1-4	CASSKRGSTGDEKLFF
-	TRBV29-1	TRBJ1-2	CSGGGDRGRLDYGYTF
-	TRBV5-1	TRBJ2-3	CASAVPRGASDTQYF
-	TRBV5-1	TRBJ2-7	CASSGTYEQYF
once	TRBV10-1	TRBJ2-7	CASSPIAGAPYEQYF
-	TRBV7-9	TRBJ2-4	CASSWGENIQYF
-	TRBV5-4	TRBJ2-7	CASSLWGGQGIYEQYF
once	TRBV11-3	TRBJ2-7	CASSLTERLGDEQYF
-	TRBV11-2	TRBJ1-6	CASSLETPGGSYNSPLHF
-	TRBV6-1	TRBJ2-2	CASRRGRDTGELFF
once	TRBV28	TRBJ2-7	CASSLLSYEQYF
-	TRBV27	TRBJ1-3	CASRALSGNTIYF
-	TRBV7-8	TRBJ1-1	CASSSEGAVGTEAFF
-	TRBV5-1	TRBJ1-1	CASSPLTVNTEAFF
-	TRBV27	TRBJ2-5	CASSFWTSRETQYF
-	TRBV5-1	TRBJ1-2	CASSLTGSGYGYTF
-	TRBV5-4	TRBJ2-3	CASSFSGFPSTDTQYF
-	TRBV10-1	TRBJ1-1	CAKEAQGTEAFF
-	TRBV7-8	TRBJ2-7	CASSLPVGNEQYF
once	TRBV2	-	CASSPRQATYEQYF
-	TRBV7-8	TRBJ1-1	CASSFSTSRTEAFF
-	TRBV4-1	TRBJ1-1	CASSQAPGEVNTEAFF
-	TRBV11-3	TRBJ2-3	CASSLVGRKNTDTQYF
-	TRBV4-1	TRBJ2-3	CASSQDESTSTDTQYF
-	TRBV7-2	TRBJ1-4	CASSLGTGNEKLFF
few	TRBV7-2	TRBJ2-2	CASSFTTITGELFF
-	TRBV5-4	TRBJ2-7	CATRTGSQGEQYF
few	TRBV6-6	TRBJ1-1	CASSYDGNTEAFF
-	TRBV5-4	TRBJ1-2	CASSAPGTKANYGYTF
-	TRBV14	TRBJ2-7	CASSQVRGEQYF
-	TRBV10-3	TRBJ2-6	CAISGHGASHSGANVLTF
-	TRBV5-1	TRBJ2-7	CASSLSTSNYEQYF